The entry below gives a single T cell receptor (beta chain) sequence along with its context. The antigen is unknown. The V end lost 4 bases, the J end lost 7 bases, and 11 bases lay between the germline ends. Germline CDR1 GTSNPN, CDR2 SVGIG (reference sequence). The CDR3 runs 13 residues. This sample is part of a study of CD8+ T cells in alopecia areata. Documented treatment: oral pan-JAK inhibitor, 5-10 mg twice daily. The study, taken as a whole, reports: The study found TCR sharing across patients less clear than in mice, possibly for HLA reasons. With tofacitinib ongoing, many expanded lesional clones persisted in both scalp and blood. Expanded CD8+ clones among the top 100, and scalp clonality, were significantly decreased by tofacitinib.

After isolation, RNA underwent reverse transcription to generate cDNA as the sequencing template. Profiling relied on immunoSEQ multiplex PCR, and the TCRdb table lists in-frame clones only, not all of them. The sample records 180,000 or so clones, about three fifths being singletons. V gene TRBV30 combines with J gene TRBJ1-6; no definite D call. This sequence was found in a human donor with alopecia areata. Sequencing was performed on CD4+ T cells sorted from blood, taken between weeks 55 and 65, from a patient treated with tofacitinib. The CDR3 DNA is TGTGCCTGGAAGGGCAGCGGAAATTCACCCCTCCACTTT. It translates to CAWKGSGNSPLHF.